Listed here are 30 T cell receptor beta chains from one sample, sequenced in a study of blood T cell repertoires in COVID-19. The table came from immunoSEQ multiplex PCR; TCRdb's copy has only in-frame clones and leaves some out. This sample yields under 300,000 clones, of which 84% are seen a single time; 4% belongs to the top ten. The sequenced sample consisted of peripheral blood. These receptors originate from a man aged 50-59 years with acute or convalescent COVID-19.

This clone has just one count. The genes are TRBV6-6 and TRBJ1-2, with D possibly matching TRBD1 (6 bases). Germline V gene sequence: CDR1 MNHNY, CDR2 SVGAGI (reference sequence). CDR3 length: 14 residues. V dropped 10 bases and J dropped 8 bases, with 23 bases sitting between them. The CDR3 spells CATISTGGVGGYTF. CDR3 bases: TGTGCCACCATCTCTACTGGGGGCGTAGGCGGCTACACCTTC.

The J gene is TRBJ2-1, the V gene TRBV5-6, with 9 bases fitting TRBD2. CDR1 is SGHDT and CDR2 is YYEEEE in the germline V gene. The junction had 8 bases not matched to a gene; V was cut back by 4 bases and J by 6 bases. The CDR3 extends over 15 amino acids. In nucleotides, the CDR3 is TGTGCCAGCAGCCCCATAGCGGGAGTCGGCAATGAGCAGTTCTTC. Protein sequence: CASSPIAGVGNEQFF.

The J gene is TRBJ1-1, the V gene TRBV18, with D possibly TRBD1 on 5 matching bases. Germline assignment: CDR1 KGHSH and CDR2 LQKENI. The germline V and J ends were trimmed by 3 bases and 7 bases, with 9 bases remaining between them. CDR3 length equals 12 residues. DNA for the CDR3: TGTGCCAGCTCACCCCTTCAGGGTGAAGCTTTCTTT. Amino acids: CASSPLQGEAFF.

The chain is built from TRBV10-2 and TRBJ1-2; 9 bases match TRBD1. With 5 bases clipped from V and 6 bases from J, the junction kept 4 bases outside the gene matches. This CDR3 spans 13 amino acids. CDR1 WSHSY and CDR2 SAAADI come from the germline V gene. For the CDR3, the DNA is TGCGCCAGCAGTCCGGACAGGGGCAATGGCTACACCTTC. Its translation is CASSPDRGNGYTF.

The chain links TRBV20-1 to TRBJ1-1; 9 bases match TRBD1. J gave up 6 bases and V 3 bases, and 8 bases lay outside the gene matches. There are 14 residues in the CDR3. Germline loops: CDR1 DFQATT, CDR2 SNEGSKA (reference sequence). The CDR3 spells CSASPGTGTSEAFF. The DNA for the CDR3 is TGCAGTGCTAGTCCCGGGACAGGGACGTCTGAAGCTTTCTTT.

The V gene is TRBV27, the J gene TRBJ2-3, with 13 nucleotides matching TRBD2. Germline V gene sequence: CDR1 MNHEY, CDR2 SMNVEV (reference sequence). The CDR3 sequence is 17 residues long. Trimming at V came to 7 bases and at J to 3 bases, leaving 10 bases not matched to a gene. The CDR3 loop reads CASTRVRTSGGTDTQYF. For the CDR3, the DNA is TGTGCCAGCACGCGAGTTCGGACTAGCGGGGGAACAGATACGCAGTATTTT.

The chain couples TRBV29-1 to TRBJ1-2; the D is unclear. Germline loops: CDR1 SQVTM, CDR2 ANQGSEA. Trimming removed 0 bases from V and 1 base from J, with 3 bases in between. The CDR3 totals 12 residues. The CDR3 bases are TGCAGCGTTGAAGACGTTAACTATGGCTACACCTTC. Protein: CSVEDVNYGYTF.

The chain combines TRBV6-5 with TRBJ1-2, with D possibly being TRBD1 (5 bases). The CDR3 consists of 15 residues. With 3 bases removed from V and 4 bases from J, the gap between germline ends came to 15 bases. Per the germline V gene, CDR1 is MNHEY and CDR2 is SVGAGI. The CDR3 spells CASSYDGRAFYGYTF. The CDR3 DNA sequence: TGTGCCAGCAGTTATGATGGCAGGGCCTTCTATGGCTACACCTTC.

The chain uses TRBV27 and TRBJ1-2; possible D gene TRBD1, 6 bases. CDR3 size: 11 residues. Trimming took off 8 bases at V and 3 bases at J, with 7 bases between the two ends. CDR1 is MNHEY, CDR2 SMNVEV, per germline (reference sequence). CDR3 in DNA: TGTGCCAGCCCAGGGGACTATGGCTACACCTTC. Its translation: CASPGDYGYTF.

The chain couples TRBV30 to TRBJ2-1, with TRBD2 identical over 7 bases. V gave up 0 bases and J gave up 10 bases; unmatched junction bases: 15. The CDR3 runs to 16 residues. Germline V gene data show CDR1 as GTSNPN and CDR2 as SVGIG (reference sequence). The CDR3 is CAWSVPWGRGPGEQFF. CDR3 bases: TGTGCCTGGAGTGTACCATGGGGGAGGGGACCCGGGGAGCAGTTCTTC.

The V call is TRBV6-6, the J call TRBJ1-3; a weak D match, TRBD1 (5 bases). CDR1 and CDR2 from the germline V gene are MNHNY and SVGAGI (reference sequence). V lost 1 base, J lost 6 bases, and 13 bases lay in between. The CDR3 runs to 15 residues. The CDR3 DNA is TGTGCCAGCAGTTACTGGGGGGGTGGTTTAAACACCATATATTTT. Its translation is CASSYWGGGLNTIYF.

The rearrangement links TRBV5-1 to TRBJ2-7, with 9 nucleotides matching TRBD1. Germline V gene lookup returns CDR1 SGHRS and CDR2 YFSETQ. The CDR3 is made up of 16 amino acids. The junction had 10 bases not matched to a gene; V was cut back by 4 bases and J by 2 bases. The CDR3 coding sequence is TGCGCCAGCAGCGCTTTTACAGGGGGCAAAACCTACGAGCAGTACTTC. Translating it yields CASSAFTGGKTYEQYF. The whole variable domain, filled in from reference TRBV5-1 and TRBJ2-7, reads KAGVTQTPRYLIKTRGQQVTLSCSPISGHRSVSWYQQTPGQGLQFLFEYFSETQRNKGNFPGRFSGRQFSNSRSEMNVSTLELGDSALYLCASSAFTGGKTYEQYFGPGTRLTVT.

The genes are TRBV24-1 and TRBJ1-1; 8 nucleotides align to TRBD1. The CDR3 is 12 amino acids. The germline gives CDR1 KGHDR, CDR2 SFDVKD. V shed 6 bases and J 6 bases; nucleotides not matched to a gene: 2. The CDR3 spells CATSSGGPEAFF. DNA for the CDR3: TGTGCCACCAGTTCAGGGGGCCCTGAAGCTTTCTTT.

This chain connects TRBV6-5 to TRBJ1-2; D gene unclear. From germline, CDR1 is MNHEY and CDR2 SVGAGI. The V and J ends lost 5 bases and 1 base respectively, with 8 bases between them. The CDR3 runs 13 residues. CDR3 sequence: CASSHGNNYGYTF. As DNA, the CDR3 is TGTGCCAGCAGTCACGGGAATAACTATGGCTACACCTTC.

The chain has TRBV6-5 and TRBJ1-5, with D perhaps TRBD1 (5 bases). The CDR3 contains 15 residues. Trimming pared 6 bases from V and 7 bases from J, leaving 19 bases between. Germline CDR1 is MNHEY and CDR2 is SVGAGI. CDR3: CASRGSGGGRQPQHF. The CDR3 bases are TGTGCCAGCAGGGGATCTGGCGGGGGTCGGCAGCCCCAGCATTTT.

The V gene is TRBV19, the J gene TRBJ2-1, with a tentative D call TRBD2 (7 bases). V was clipped by 5 bases and J by 2 bases, with 13 bases between them. CDR3 length: 15 amino acids. Germline CDR1 and CDR2: LNHDA and SQIVND (reference sequence). CDR3 DNA sequence: TGTGCCAGTAGTTTGGGGGGGCAGGCCTACAATGAGCAGTTCTTC. Translated, it gives CASSLGGQAYNEQFF.

This chain joins TRBV10-3 and TRBJ1-1; no clear D gene. Germline lookup yields CDR1 ENHRY and CDR2 SYGVKD. V lost 2 bases, J lost 4 bases, and 8 bases lay in between. The CDR3 is 13 amino acids. The CDR3 nucleotides are TGTGCCATCAGTGAGGGCAGCGTCACTGAAGCTTTCTTT. Residues: CAISEGSVTEAFF.

V gene TRBV19 combines with J gene TRBJ2-7; maybe TRBD2 (6 bases). CDR3 size: 15 residues. V shed 9 bases and J shed 0 bases, with 18 bases lying between them. CDR1 is LNHDA and CDR2 is SQIVND in the germline V gene (reference sequence). The CDR3 loop reads CARNASRDSSYEQYF. The CDR3 DNA reads TGTGCCAGAAATGCGTCACGGGACTCCTCCTACGAGCAGTACTTC.

In this sample, this clone turned up many times. The rearrangement joins TRBV29-1 to TRBJ2-2; 13 nucleotides match TRBD2. J was trimmed by 5 bases and V by 6 bases; bases with no gene match: 3. This CDR3 comprises 14 residues. Germline CDR1 reads SQVTM; CDR2 reads ANQGSEA. In nucleotides, the CDR3 is TGCAGCGTACCGGGACTAGCGGGGACCGGGGAGCTGTTTTTT. The encoded protein is CSVPGLAGTGELFF.

The rearrangement uses TRBV2 and TRBJ2-1; TRBD1 aligns across 8 bases. This CDR3 has 16 residues. V was pared by 8 bases and J by 5 bases, with 14 bases of the junction left unmatched. Germline values: CDR1 SNHLY, CDR2 FYNNEI. The chain's CDR3 is CASRQGTGGYDNEQFF. The CDR3 coding sequence is TGTGCCAGCCGGCAGGGAACAGGGGGGTACGACAATGAGCAGTTCTTC. Combining the CDR3 with reference TRBV2 and TRBJ2-1 gives the whole variable domain EPEVTQTPSHQVTQMGQEVILRCVPISNHLYFYWYRQILGQKVEFLVSFYNNEISEKSEIFDDQFSVERPDGSNFTLKIRSTKLEDSAMYFCASRQGTGGYDNEQFFGPGTRLTVL.

The chain uses TRBV7-9 and TRBJ2-3; D is perhaps TRBD1 (5 bases). This CDR3 has 12 residues. Germline lookup yields CDR1 SEHNR and CDR2 FQNEAQ (reference sequence). The germline V and J ends were trimmed by 5 bases and 6 bases, with 9 bases remaining between them. CDR3 loop: CASSQGEDTQYF. For the CDR3, the DNA is TGTGCCAGCAGCCAGGGCGAGGATACGCAGTATTTT.

This clone was detected only once. This chain joins TRBV6-2 or TRBV6-3 and TRBJ1-1, with D possibly being TRBD1 (6 bases). Trimming removed 2 bases from V and 10 bases from J, with 14 bases in between. This CDR3 has 13 amino acids. Germline V gene lookup returns CDR1 MNHEY and CDR2 SVGEGT. CDR3 region: CASSYNFRGGAFF. The CDR3, as DNA: TGTGCCAGCAGTTACAATTTTAGAGGGGGAGCTTTCTTT.

This clone was counted a single time. The chain combines TRBV11-3 with TRBJ1-2; D ambiguous. V lost 3 bases and J lost 8, with 13 bases in between. This CDR3 has 13 amino acids. The germline V gene has CDR1 SGHNT and CDR2 YENEEA. The CDR3 region is CASSLSGVSGYTF. The DNA for the CDR3 is TGTGCCAGCAGCTTGTCGGGTGTTTCCGGCTACACCTTC.

This clone was seen a few times. The chain employs TRBV2 and TRBJ1-5; no reliable D call. The CDR3 totals 15 residues. Trimming pared 6 bases from V and 0 bases from J, leaving 12 bases between. Germline V gene lookup returns CDR1 SNHLY and CDR2 FYNNEI. The CDR3 loop is CASSLTEISNQPQHF. CDR3 DNA sequence: TGTGCCAGCAGCCTTACAGAAATTAGCAATCAGCCCCAGCATTTT. Looking up the rest from reference TRBV2 and TRBJ1-5 gives the full variable domain: EPEVTQTPSHQVTQMGQEVILRCVPISNHLYFYWYRQILGQKVEFLVSFYNNEISEKSEIFDDQFSVERPDGSNFTLKIRSTKLEDSAMYFCASSLTEISNQPQHFGDGTRLSIL.

About this clone: Since the CDR3 does not end with the conserved phenylalanine or tryptophan, this likely comes from a read error. No DNA is shown, since the ends of the CDR3 on it are uncertain; the CDR3 is the one TCRdb lists. This sequence joins TRBV7-9 and TRBJ2-3; the table assigns TRBD2, which was not confirmed against the DNA. CDR1 is SEHNR, CDR2 FQNEAQ, per germline (reference sequence). The CDR3 is 13 amino acids long, termini counted. This chain's CDR3 is CASSWGQGTSFSG.

The chain couples TRBV30 to TRBJ1-5; D remains ambiguous. Germline V CDR1 and CDR2: GTSNPN, SVGIG (reference sequence). V shed 1 base and J shed 4 bases, with 8 bases lying between them. This CDR3 contains 13 residues. CDR3 sequence reads: CAWSAHMNQPQHF. DNA for the CDR3: TGTGCCTGGAGTGCACACATGAATCAGCCCCAGCATTTT.

This chain links TRBV2 with TRBJ2-7, with 8 nucleotides matching TRBD1. Trimming removed 3 bases from V and 3 bases from J; junction bases left unmatched: 10. The CDR3 is 16 residues long. Germline values: CDR1 SNHLY, CDR2 FYNNEI. For the CDR3, the DNA is TGTGCCAGCAGTGACTCGTCCGCAGGGGGCTACTACGAGCAGTACTTC. Translating gives CASSDSSAGGYYEQYF. Together with reference TRBV2 and TRBJ2-7, the CDR3 gives the full variable domain: EPEVTQTPSHQVTQMGQEVILRCVPISNHLYFYWYRQILGQKVEFLVSFYNNEISEKSEIFDDQFSVERPDGSNFTLKIRSTKLEDSAMYFCASSDSSAGGYYEQYFGPGTRLTVT.

V is TRBV7-3 and J is TRBJ2-6; weak D call: TRBD2 (6 bases). The germline gives CDR1 SGHTA, CDR2 FQGTGA. V lost 5 bases and J lost 1, with 12 bases in between. This CDR3 has 16 residues. In nucleotides, the CDR3 is TGTGCCAGCAGCCGACCGGGGGAATCTGGGGCCAACGTCCTGACTTTC. Translated: CASSRPGESGANVLTF.

J is TRBJ2-7 and V is TRBV6-1; D perhaps matches TRBD1 (5 bases). Trimming took 2 bases from V and 1 from J, leaving 12 bases between them. The CDR3 is made up of 15 amino acids. Germline CDR1 and CDR2: MNHNS and SASEGT. CDR3: CASSEIQGPSYEQYF. The CDR3 DNA follows: TGTGCCAGCAGTGAAATTCAGGGCCCTTCCTACGAGCAGTACTTC.

This clone was picked up a small number of times. J is TRBJ1-2 and V is TRBV7-8; TRBD1 agrees at 11 bases. CDR1 is SGHVS, CDR2 FQNEAQ, per germline. V lost 5 bases to trimming and J lost 8 bases; unmatched junction nucleotides: 7. The CDR3 covers 14 residues. In nucleotides, the CDR3 is TGTGCCAGCAGCATGAAGGGACAGGGGGGAGGCTACACCTTC. Its protein product is CASSMKGQGGGYTF.